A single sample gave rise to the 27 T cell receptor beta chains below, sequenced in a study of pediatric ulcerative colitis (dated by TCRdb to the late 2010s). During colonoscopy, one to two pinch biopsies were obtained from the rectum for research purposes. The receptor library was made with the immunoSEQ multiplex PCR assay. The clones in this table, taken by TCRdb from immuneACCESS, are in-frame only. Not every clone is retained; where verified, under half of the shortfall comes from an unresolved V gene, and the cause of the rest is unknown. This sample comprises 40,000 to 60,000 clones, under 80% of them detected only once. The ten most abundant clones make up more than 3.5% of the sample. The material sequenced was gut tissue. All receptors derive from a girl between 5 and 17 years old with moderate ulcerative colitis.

The CDR3 DNA follows: TGTGCCAGCAAGGGAGTTGTCACCGGGGAGCTGTTTTTT. Amino acids: CASKGVVTGELFF. J is TRBJ2-2 and V is TRBV28, with D possibly matching TRBD2 (5 bases). Trimming removed 7 bases at V and 4 bases at J, with 10 bases between. The CDR3 is 13 residues long. Germline lookup yields CDR1 MDHEN and CDR2 SYDVKM.

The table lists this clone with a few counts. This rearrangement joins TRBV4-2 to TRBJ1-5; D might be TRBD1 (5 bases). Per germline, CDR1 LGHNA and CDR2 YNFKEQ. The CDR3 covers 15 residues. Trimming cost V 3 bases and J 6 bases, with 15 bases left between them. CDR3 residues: CASSHGTVFGQPQHF. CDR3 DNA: TGTGCCAGCAGCCACGGGACGGTTTTTGGTCAGCCCCAGCATTTT.

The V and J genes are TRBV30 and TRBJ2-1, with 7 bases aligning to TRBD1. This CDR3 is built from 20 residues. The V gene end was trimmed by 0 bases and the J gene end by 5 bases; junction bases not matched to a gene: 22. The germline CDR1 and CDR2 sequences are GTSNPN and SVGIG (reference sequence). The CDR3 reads CAWSVYKMGWAGGSNNEQFF. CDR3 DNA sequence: TGTGCCTGGAGTGTATATAAAATGGGATGGGCAGGGGGTTCCAACAATGAGCAGTTCTTC.

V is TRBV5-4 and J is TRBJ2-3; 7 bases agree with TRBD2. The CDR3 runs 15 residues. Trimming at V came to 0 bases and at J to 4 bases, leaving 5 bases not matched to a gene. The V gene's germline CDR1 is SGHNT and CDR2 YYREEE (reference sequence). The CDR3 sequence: CASSLEWGGADTQYF. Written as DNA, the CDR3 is TGTGCCAGCAGCTTGGAGTGGGGGGGGGCAGATACGCAGTATTTT.

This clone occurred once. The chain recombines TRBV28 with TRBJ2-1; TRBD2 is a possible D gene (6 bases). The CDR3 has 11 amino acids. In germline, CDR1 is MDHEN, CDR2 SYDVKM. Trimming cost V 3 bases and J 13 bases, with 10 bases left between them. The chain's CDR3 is CASSFLGGQFF. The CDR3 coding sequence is TGTGCCAGCAGTTTTCTGGGAGGCCAGTTCTTC.

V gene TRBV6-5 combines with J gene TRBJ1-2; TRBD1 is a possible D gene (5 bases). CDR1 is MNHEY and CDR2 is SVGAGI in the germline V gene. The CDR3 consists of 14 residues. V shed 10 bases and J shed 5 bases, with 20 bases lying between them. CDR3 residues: CATSPGQSWYGYTF. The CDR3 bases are TGTGCCACTTCTCCAGGGCAGAGTTGGTATGGCTACACCTTC.

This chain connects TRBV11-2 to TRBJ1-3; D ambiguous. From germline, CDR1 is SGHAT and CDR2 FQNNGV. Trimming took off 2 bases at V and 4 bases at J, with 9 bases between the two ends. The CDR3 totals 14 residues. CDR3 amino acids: CASSLQPTGNTIYF. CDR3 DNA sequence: TGTGCCAGCAGCTTACAGCCGACAGGAAACACCATATATTTT.

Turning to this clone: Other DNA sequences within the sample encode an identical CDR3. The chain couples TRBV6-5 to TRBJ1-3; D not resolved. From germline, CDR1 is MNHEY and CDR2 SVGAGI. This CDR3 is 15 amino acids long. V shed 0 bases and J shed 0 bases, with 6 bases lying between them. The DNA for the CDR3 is TGTGCCAGCAGTTACTCGCAGGCCTCTGGAAACACCATATATTTT. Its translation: CASSYSQASGNTIYF.

As DNA, the CDR3 is TGTGCCAGCAGCGGGAGCAACAATAATCAGCCCCAGCATTTT. Amino acids: CASSGSNNNQPQHF. The chain has TRBV7-9 and TRBJ1-5; D gene ambiguous. This CDR3 has 14 residues. From germline, CDR1 is SEHNR and CDR2 FQNEAQ (reference sequence). Trimming took 5 bases from V and 4 from J, leaving 12 bases between them.

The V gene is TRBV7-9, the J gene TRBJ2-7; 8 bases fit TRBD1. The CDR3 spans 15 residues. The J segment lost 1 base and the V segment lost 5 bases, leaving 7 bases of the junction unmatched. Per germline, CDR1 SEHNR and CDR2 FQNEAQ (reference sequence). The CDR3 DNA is TGTGCCAGCAGCCTCGACAGGGGAACATCCTACGAGCAGTACTTC. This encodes CASSLDRGTSYEQYF.

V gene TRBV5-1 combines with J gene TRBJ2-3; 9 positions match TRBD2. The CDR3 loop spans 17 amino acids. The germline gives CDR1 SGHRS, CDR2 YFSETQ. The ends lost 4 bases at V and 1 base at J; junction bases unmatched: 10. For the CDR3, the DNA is TGCGCCAGCAGCCCCTCGGCGGGGGGGTTCGGCACAGATACGCAGTATTTT. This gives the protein CASSPSAGGFGTDTQYF.

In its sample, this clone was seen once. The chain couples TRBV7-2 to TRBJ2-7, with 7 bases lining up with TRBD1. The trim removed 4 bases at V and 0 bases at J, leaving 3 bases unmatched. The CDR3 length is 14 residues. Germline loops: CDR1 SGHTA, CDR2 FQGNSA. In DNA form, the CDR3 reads TGTGCCAGCAGCTCCGCAGGGGGCTCCTACGAGCAGTACTTC. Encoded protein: CASSSAGGSYEQYF.

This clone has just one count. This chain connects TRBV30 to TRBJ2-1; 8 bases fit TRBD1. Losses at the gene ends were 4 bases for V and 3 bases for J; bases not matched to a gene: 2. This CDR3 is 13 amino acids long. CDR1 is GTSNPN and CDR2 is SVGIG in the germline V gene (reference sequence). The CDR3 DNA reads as TGTGCCTGGACACAGGGGGTCTACAATGAGCAGTTCTTC. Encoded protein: CAWTQGVYNEQFF. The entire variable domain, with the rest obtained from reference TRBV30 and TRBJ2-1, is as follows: SQTIHQWPATLVQPVGSPLSLECTVEGTSNPNLYWYRQAAGRGLQLLFYSVGIGQISSEVPQNLSASRPQDRQFILSSKKLLLSDSGFYLCAWTQGVYNEQFFGPGTRLTVL.

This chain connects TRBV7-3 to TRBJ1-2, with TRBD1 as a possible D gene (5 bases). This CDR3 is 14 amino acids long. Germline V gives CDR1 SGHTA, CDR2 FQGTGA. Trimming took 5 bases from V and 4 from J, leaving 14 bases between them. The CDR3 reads CASSPQPGGYGYTF. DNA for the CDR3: TGTGCCAGCAGCCCCCAACCCGGGGGCTATGGCTACACCTTC.

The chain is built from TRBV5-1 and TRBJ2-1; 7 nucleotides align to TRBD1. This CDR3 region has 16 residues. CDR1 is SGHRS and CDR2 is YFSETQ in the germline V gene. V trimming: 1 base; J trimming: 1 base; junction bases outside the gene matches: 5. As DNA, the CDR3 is TGCGCCAGCAGCTTGACAGGGGACCCATCCTACAATGAGCAGTTCTTC. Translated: CASSLTGDPSYNEQFF.

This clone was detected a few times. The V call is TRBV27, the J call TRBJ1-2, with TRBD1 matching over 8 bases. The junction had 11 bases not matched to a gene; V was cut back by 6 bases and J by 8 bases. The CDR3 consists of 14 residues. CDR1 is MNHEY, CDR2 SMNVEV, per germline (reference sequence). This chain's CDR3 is CASRAQGQAGGYTF. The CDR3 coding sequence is TGTGCCAGCAGGGCACAGGGACAGGCGGGCGGCTACACCTTC.

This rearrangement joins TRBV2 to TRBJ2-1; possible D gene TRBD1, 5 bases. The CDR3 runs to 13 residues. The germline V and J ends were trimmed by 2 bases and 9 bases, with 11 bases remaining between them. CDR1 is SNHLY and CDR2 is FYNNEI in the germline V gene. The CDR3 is CASSERGGGEQFF. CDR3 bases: TGTGCCAGCAGTGAAAGGGGTGGCGGTGAGCAGTTCTTC.

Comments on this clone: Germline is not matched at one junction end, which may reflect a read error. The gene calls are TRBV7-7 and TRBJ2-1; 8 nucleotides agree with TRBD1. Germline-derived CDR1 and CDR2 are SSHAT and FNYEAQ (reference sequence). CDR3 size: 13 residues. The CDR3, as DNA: TGTGCTAGCAGTCCTGACAGGGGCAATGAGCAGTTCTTC. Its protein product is CASSPDRGNEQFF. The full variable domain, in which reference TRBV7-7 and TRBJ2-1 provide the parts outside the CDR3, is GAGVSQSPRYKVTKRGQDVTLRCDPISSHATLYWYQQALGQGPEFLTYFNYEAQPDKSGLPSDRFSAERPEGSISTLTIQRTEQRDSAMYRCASSPDRGNEQFFGPGTRLTVL.

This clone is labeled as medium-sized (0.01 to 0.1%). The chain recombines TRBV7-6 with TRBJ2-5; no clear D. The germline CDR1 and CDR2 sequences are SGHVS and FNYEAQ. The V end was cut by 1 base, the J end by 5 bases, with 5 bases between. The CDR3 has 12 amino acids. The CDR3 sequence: CASSLVSETQYF. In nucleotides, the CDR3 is TGTGCCAGCAGCTTAGTGAGTGAGACCCAGTACTTC.

The CDR3 region is CASSLQAGGLSSYNEQFF. For the CDR3, the DNA is TGTGCCAGCAGCTTACAAGCGGGGGGCCTTAGCTCCTACAATGAGCAGTTCTTC. V and J are TRBV11-2 and TRBJ2-1; 9 nucleotides match TRBD2. From germline, CDR1 is SGHAT and CDR2 FQNNGV. This CDR3 has 18 amino acids. Germline trimming cut 2 bases from V and 0 bases from J; bases unmatched to any gene: 8.

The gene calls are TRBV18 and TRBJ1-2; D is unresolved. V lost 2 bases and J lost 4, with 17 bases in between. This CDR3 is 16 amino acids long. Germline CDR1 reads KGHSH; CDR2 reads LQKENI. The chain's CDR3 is CASSPERLLLSYGYTF. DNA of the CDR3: TGTGCCAGCTCACCAGAGAGGTTGCTTTTAAGCTATGGCTACACCTTC.

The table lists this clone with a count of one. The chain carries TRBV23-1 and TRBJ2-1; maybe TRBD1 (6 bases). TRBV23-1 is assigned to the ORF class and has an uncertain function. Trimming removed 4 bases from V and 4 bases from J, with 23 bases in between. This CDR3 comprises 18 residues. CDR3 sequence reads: CASSRTPDGTPSYNEQFF. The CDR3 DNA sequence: TGCGCCAGCAGTCGCACTCCTGACGGGACACCATCTTACAATGAGCAGTTCTTC.

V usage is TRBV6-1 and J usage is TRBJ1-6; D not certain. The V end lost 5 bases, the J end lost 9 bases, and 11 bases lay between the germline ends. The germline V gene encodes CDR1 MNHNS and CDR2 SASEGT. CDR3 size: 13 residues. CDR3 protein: CASSYQYSSPLHF. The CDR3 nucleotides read TGTGCCAGCAGTTATCAGTACTCTTCACCCCTCCACTTT.

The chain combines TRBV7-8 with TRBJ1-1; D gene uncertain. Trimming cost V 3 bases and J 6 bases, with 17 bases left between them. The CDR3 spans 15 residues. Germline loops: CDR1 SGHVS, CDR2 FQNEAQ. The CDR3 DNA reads TGTGCCAGCAGCTTTAACATAATGTTTTGGTCTGAAGCTTTCTTT. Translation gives CASSFNIMFWSEAFF. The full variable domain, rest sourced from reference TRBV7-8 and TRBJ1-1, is GAGVSQSPRYKVAKRGQDVALRCDPISGHVSLFWYQQALGQGPEFLTYFQNEAQLDKSGLPSDRFFAERPEGSVSTLKIQRTQQEDSAVYLCASSFNIMFWSEAFFGQGTRLTVV.

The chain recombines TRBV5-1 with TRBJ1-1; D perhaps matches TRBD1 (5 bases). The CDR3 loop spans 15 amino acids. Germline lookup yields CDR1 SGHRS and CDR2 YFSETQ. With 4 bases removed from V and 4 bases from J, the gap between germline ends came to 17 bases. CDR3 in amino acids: CASSKGTSWGTEAFF. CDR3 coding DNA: TGCGCCAGCAGCAAAGGGACCTCGTGGGGCACTGAAGCTTTCTTT.

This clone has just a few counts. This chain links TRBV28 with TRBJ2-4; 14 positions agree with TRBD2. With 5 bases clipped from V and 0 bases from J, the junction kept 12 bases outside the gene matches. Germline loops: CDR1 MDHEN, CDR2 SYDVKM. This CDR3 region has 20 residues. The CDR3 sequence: CASSILGLAGAWGAKNIQYF. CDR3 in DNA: TGTGCCAGCAGTATCCTGGGACTAGCGGGAGCGTGGGGAGCCAAAAACATTCAGTACTTC.

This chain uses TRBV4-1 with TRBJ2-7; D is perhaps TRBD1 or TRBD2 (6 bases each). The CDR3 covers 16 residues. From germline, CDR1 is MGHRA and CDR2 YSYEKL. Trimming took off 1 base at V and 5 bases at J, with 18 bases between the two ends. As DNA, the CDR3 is TGCGCCAGCAGCCAAGTTATCGTCATCGGGGGCCACGAGCAGTACTTC. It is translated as CASSQVIVIGGHEQYF.